Listed below are T cell receptor beta chains from one sample, sequenced in a study of shared clonotypes between healthy human individuals. Sequencing used immunoSEQ multiplex PCR; TCRdb keeps in-frame clones, though not all of them. The data contain some 2,100,000 clones, just over 90% of them seen just once; the ten biggest clones take up about 1.8%. The material sequenced was naive CD8+ T cells from PBMCs. The receptors were sampled from a man between 18 and 35 years old in good health. Some clones in this sample may be carry-over from other donors' samples. CDR3s include the opening cysteine and the closing phenylalanine or tryptophan. Fields, in order: V gene, J gene, D gene, clone size, CDR3 protein, CDR3 DNA. A D gene is named only where the DNA matches it firmly. Rows give clone size only sometimes, using once, few, many, or a class for an expanded clone.

V: TRBV7-9
J: TRBJ2-3
D: .
size: .
CDR3: CASSSEARAQTQYF
DNA: TGTGCCAGCAGCTCGGAGGCCCGTGCCCAAACGCAGTATTTT

V: TRBV10-3
J: TRBJ2-7
D: TRBD1
size: once
CDR3: CAISPTGAAYEQYF
DNA: TGTGCCATCAGCCCGACAGGGGCGGCCTACGAGCAGTACTTC

V: TRBV5-4
J: TRBJ1-5
D: TRBD1
size: .
CDR3: CASSPDRVEPQHF
DNA: TGTGCCAGCAGCCCCGACAGGGTCGAACCCCAGCATTTT

V: TRBV28
J: TRBJ2-3
D: .
size: .
CDR3: CASSRGGADTQYF
DNA: TGTGCCAGCAGTCGAGGAGGGGCAGATACGCAGTATTTT

V: TRBV20-1
J: TRBJ2-7
D: .
size: few
CDR3: CSARDGYEQYF
DNA: TGCAGTGCTAGAGATGGGTACGAGCAGTACTTC

V: TRBV10-2
J: TRBJ2-1
D: .
size: .
CDR3: CASSESGFAADYNEQFF
DNA: TGCGCCAGCAGTGAGTCTGGGTTTGCGGCTGATTACAATGAGCAGTTCTTC

V: TRBV5-8
J: TRBJ2-1
D: .
size: .
CDR3: CASTVPPGDEQFF
DNA: TGTGCCAGCACCGTCCCCCCGGGTGATGAGCAGTTCTTC

V: TRBV28
J: TRBJ2-3
D: .
size: once
CDR3: CASSFFRGLLADTQYF
DNA: TGTGCCAGCAGTTTCTTTCGTGGCTTATTGGCAGATACGCAGTATTTT

V: TRBV27
J: TRBJ1-5
D: .
size: .
CDR3: CASSLSHWEPQHF
DNA: TGTGCCAGCAGTTTATCCCACTGGGAGCCCCAGCATTTT

V: TRBV19
J: TRBJ2-7
D: .
size: .
CDR3: CASSNGYEQYF
DNA: TGTGCCAGTAGTAACGGCTACGAGCAGTACTTC

V: TRBV6-5
J: TRBJ1-2
D: .
size: .
CDR3: CASSYSTGVGYTF
DNA: TGTGCCAGCAGTTACTCGACTGGGGTGGGCTACACCTTC

V: TRBV2
J: TRBJ1-5
D: .
size: few
CDR3: CASSPAGNQPQHF
DNA: TGTGCCAGCAGCCCCGCCGGAAATCAGCCCCAGCATTTT

V: TRBV29-1
J: TRBJ1-2
D: .
size: .
CDR3: CSVEEPSPRETWASYGYTF
DNA: TGCAGCGTTGAAGAACCGAGCCCCAGGGAGACGTGGGCATCATATGGCTACACCTTC

V: TRBV5-6
J: TRBJ1-3
D: .
size: .
CDR3: CASSDPGRAGNTIYF
DNA: TGTGCCAGCAGCGACCCCGGACGGGCGGGAAACACCATATATTTT

V: TRBV7-9
J: TRBJ2-1
D: TRBD2
size: .
CDR3: CASSLGLAGGHNEQFF
DNA: TGTGCCAGCAGCTTGGGACTAGCGGGAGGGCACAATGAGCAGTTCTTC

V: TRBV28
J: TRBJ2-2
D: .
size: .
CDR3: CASSLWARNTGELFF
DNA: TGTGCCAGCAGTTTATGGGCGAGAAACACCGGGGAGCTGTTTTTT

V: TRBV14
J: TRBJ1-2
D: .
size: .
CDR3: CASSLGQGSRYGYTF
DNA: TGTGCCAGCAGCCTCGGACAAGGCTCGCGCTATGGCTACACCTTC

V: TRBV4-3
J: TRBJ2-1
D: TRBD2
size: .
CDR3: CASSQVDPRLADYNEQFF
DNA: TGCGCCAGCAGCCAAGTTGACCCTAGGCTAGCGGACTACAATGAGCAGTTCTTC

V: TRBV7-9
J: TRBJ2-7
D: .
size: .
CDR3: CASSTGAYEQYF
DNA: TGTGCCAGCAGCACGGGGGCCTACGAGCAGTACTTC

V: TRBV7-9
J: TRBJ1-5
D: TRBD1
size: .
CDR3: CASSPGTGNQPQHF
DNA: TGTGCCAGCAGCCCAGGGACAGGGAATCAGCCCCAGCATTTT

V: TRBV11-3
J: TRBJ1-2
D: .
size: .
CDR3: CASSSPGPSVGYTF
DNA: TGTGCCAGCAGCTCCCCCGGTCCTTCTGTTGGCTACACCTTC

V: TRBV28
J: TRBJ2-7
D: .
size: .
CDR3: CASSEVGTAAYEQYF
DNA: TGTGCCAGCAGCGAGGTGGGGACGGCAGCATACGAGCAGTACTTC

V: TRBV10-3
J: TRBJ2-2
D: .
size: .
CDR3: CAISESIVGQGTGELFF
DNA: TGTGCCATCAGTGAGTCGATTGTCGGTCAGGGCACCGGGGAGCTGTTTTTT

V: TRBV14
J: TRBJ2-4
D: TRBD2
size: .
CDR3: CASSEGLMDIQYF
DNA: TGTGCCAGCAGCGAGGGACTAATGGACATTCAGTACTTC

V: TRBV13
J: TRBJ2-1
D: TRBD2
size: .
CDR3: CASSFLAVSYNEQFF
DNA: TGTGCCAGCAGCTTCCTAGCGGTCTCCTACAATGAGCAGTTCTTC

V: TRBV30
J: TRBJ1-2
D: .
size: .
CDR3: CAWRDPGAYGYTF
DNA: TGTGCCTGGAGGGATCCCGGGGCCTATGGCTACACCTTC

V: TRBV4-1
J: TRBJ2-7
D: TRBD2
size: .
CDR3: CASSRTSGIDEQYF
DNA: TGCGCCAGCAGCCGGACTAGCGGGATCGACGAGCAGTACTTC

V: TRBV5-4
J: TRBJ2-1
D: .
size: .
CDR3: CASSLKREIDNEQFF
DNA: TGTGCCAGCAGCTTGAAACGGGAGATAGACAATGAGCAGTTCTTC

V: TRBV2
J: TRBJ2-2
D: TRBD1
size: .
CDR3: CASRPLPGTANTGELFF
DNA: TGTGCCAGCAGACCGTTACCCGGGACAGCGAACACCGGGGAGCTGTTTTTT

V: TRBV6-4
J: TRBJ2-7
D: TRBD2
size: .
CDR3: CASSAGTSGYEQYF
DNA: TGTGCCAGCAGTGCCGGGACTAGCGGCTACGAGCAGTACTTC

V: TRBV7-8
J: TRBJ2-2
D: TRBD1
size: .
CDR3: CASSFVGGASWLVTGELFF
DNA: TGTGCCAGCAGCTTTGTAGGGGGCGCGTCGTGGCTAGTCACCGGGGAGCTGTTTTTT

V: TRBV27
J: TRBJ2-7
D: TRBD1
size: .
CDR3: CASSSIQGRSPYEQYF
DNA: TGTGCCAGCAGTTCTATACAGGGGCGATCCCCCTACGAGCAGTACTTC

V: TRBV19
J: TRBJ2-7
D: .
size: .
CDR3: CASSILAQSSYEQYF
DNA: TGTGCCAGTAGTATTCTAGCCCAGAGCTCCTACGAGCAGTACTTC

V: TRBV10-3
J: TRBJ1-2
D: TRBD1
size: .
CDR3: CATSTGGAAGYTF
DNA: TGTGCCACCTCGACAGGGGGCGCGGCTGGCTACACCTTC

V: TRBV10-2
J: TRBJ1-1
D: .
size: .
CDR3: CASRYPDGNTEAFF
DNA: TGCGCCAGCAGGTACCCAGACGGAAACACTGAAGCTTTCTTT

V: TRBV9
J: TRBJ2-7
D: .
size: .
CDR3: CASSSGAPYEQYF
DNA: TGTGCCAGCAGCTCGGGAGCACCCTACGAGCAGTACTTC

V: TRBV5-1
J: TRBJ2-7
D: TRBD2
size: .
CDR3: CASSDRTSGYEQYF
DNA: TGCGCCAGCAGCGACCGGACTAGCGGGTACGAGCAGTACTTC

V: TRBV6-1
J: TRBJ1-2
D: .
size: .
CDR3: CASARELVPLYGYTF
DNA: TGTGCCAGCGCCCGTGAGCTCGTCCCCCTCTATGGCTACACCTTC

V: TRBV13
J: TRBJ2-7
D: TRBD2
size: .
CDR3: CASSLGPSGGYEQYF
DNA: TGTGCCAGCAGCTTAGGCCCTAGCGGGGGCTACGAGCAGTACTTC

V: TRBV7-9
J: TRBJ2-3
D: TRBD1
size: .
CDR3: CASSGRTGSSTDTQYF
DNA: TGTGCCAGCAGCGGACGGACAGGGTCTAGCACAGATACGCAGTATTTT

V: TRBV4-1
J: TRBJ1-5
D: TRBD1
size: .
CDR3: CASSLKTGDRPQHF
DNA: TGCGCCAGCAGCCTAAAGACAGGGGATCGGCCCCAGCATTTT

V: TRBV4-1
J: TRBJ1-1
D: .
size: .
CDR3: CASSQGARNTEAFF
DNA: TGCGCCAGCAGCCAGGGGGCTCGGAACACTGAAGCTTTCTTT

V: TRBV28
J: TRBJ1-5
D: .
size: .
CDR3: CASSRGSLLQPQHF
DNA: TGTGCCAGCAGCCGGGGGTCCTTGCTCCAGCCCCAGCATTTT

V: TRBV27
J: TRBJ2-1
D: TRBD2
size: .
CDR3: CASSGDYLEGNNEQFF
DNA: TGTGCCAGCAGTGGGGACTACCTCGAGGGGAACAATGAGCAGTTCTTC

V: TRBV13
J: TRBJ1-5
D: TRBD1
size: .
CDR3: CASSQGQINQPQHF
DNA: TGTGCCAGCAGCCAGGGACAGATCAATCAGCCCCAGCATTTT

V: TRBV28
J: TRBJ2-5
D: .
size: .
CDR3: CASSNFSGQETQYF
DNA: TGTGCCAGCAGCAACTTTAGCGGACAAGAGACCCAGTACTTC

V: TRBV27
J: TRBJ2-2
D: TRBD2
size: .
CDR3: CASSPSPGLGSHGELFF
DNA: TGTGCCAGCAGTCCATCCCCGGGACTAGGTAGTCACGGGGAGCTGTTTTTT